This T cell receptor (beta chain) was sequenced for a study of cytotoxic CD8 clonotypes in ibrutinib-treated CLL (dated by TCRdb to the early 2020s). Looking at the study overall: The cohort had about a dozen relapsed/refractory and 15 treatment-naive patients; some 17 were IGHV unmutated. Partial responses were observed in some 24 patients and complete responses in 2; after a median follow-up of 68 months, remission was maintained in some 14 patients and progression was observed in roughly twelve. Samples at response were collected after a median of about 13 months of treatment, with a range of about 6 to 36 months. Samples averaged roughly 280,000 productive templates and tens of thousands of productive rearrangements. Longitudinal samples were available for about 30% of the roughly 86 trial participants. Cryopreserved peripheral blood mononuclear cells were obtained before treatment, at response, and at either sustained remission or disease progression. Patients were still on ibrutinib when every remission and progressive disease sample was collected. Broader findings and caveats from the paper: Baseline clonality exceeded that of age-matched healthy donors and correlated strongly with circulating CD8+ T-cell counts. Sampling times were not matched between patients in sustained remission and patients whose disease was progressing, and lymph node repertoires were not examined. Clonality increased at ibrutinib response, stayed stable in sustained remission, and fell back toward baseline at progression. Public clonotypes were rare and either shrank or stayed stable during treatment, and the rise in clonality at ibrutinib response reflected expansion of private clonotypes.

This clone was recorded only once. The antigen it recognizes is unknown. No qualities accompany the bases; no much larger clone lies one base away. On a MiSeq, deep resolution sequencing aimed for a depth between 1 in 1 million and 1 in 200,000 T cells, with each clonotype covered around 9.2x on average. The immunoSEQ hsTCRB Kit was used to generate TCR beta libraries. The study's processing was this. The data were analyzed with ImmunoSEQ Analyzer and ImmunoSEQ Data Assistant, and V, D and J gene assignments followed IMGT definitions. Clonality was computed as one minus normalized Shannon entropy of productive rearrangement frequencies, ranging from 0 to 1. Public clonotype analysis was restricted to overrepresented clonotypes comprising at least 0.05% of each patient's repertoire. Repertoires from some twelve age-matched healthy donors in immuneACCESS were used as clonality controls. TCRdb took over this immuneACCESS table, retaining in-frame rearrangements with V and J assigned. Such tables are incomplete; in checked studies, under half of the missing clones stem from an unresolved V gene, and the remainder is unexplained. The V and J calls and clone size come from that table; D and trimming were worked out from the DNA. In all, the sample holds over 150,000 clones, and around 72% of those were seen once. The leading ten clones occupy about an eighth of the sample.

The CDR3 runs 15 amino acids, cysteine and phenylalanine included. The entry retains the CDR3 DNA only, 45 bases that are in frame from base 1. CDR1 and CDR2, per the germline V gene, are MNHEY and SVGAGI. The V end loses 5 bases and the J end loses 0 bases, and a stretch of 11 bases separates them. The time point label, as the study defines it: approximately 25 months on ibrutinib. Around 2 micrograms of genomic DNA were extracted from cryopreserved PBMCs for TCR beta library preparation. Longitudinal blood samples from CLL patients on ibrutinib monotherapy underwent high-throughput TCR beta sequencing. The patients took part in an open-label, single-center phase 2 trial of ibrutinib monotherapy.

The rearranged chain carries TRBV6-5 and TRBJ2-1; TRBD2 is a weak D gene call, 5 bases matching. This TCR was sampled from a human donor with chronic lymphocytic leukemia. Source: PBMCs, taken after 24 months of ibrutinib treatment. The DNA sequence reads TGTGCCAGCAGTCCCGACTACAGCTCCTACAATGAGCAGTTCTTC. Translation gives CASSPDYSSYNEQFF.